One sample yielded the 2 T cell receptor beta chains listed below, sequenced in a study of T cells in Graves' hyperthyroidism and ophthalmopathy. It was RNA transcripts that yielded the amplified TCR beta CDR3 regions. Researchers ran a first-round RT-PCR on the TCR CDR3 using the HTBI primer set. Using its own MiXCR run on the multiplex PCR reads, TCRdb lists one record per CDR3 protein. The table has more than 100,000 distinct CDR3 sequences, 40% to 50% seen once; the top ten hold approximately 24%. Sequencing used blood. These receptors came from a man in his forties with Graves' hyperthyroidism.

This clonotype was seen a handful of times. The chain joins TRBV5-4 to TRBJ2-3, with 9 bases lining up with TRBD2. The CDR3 extends over 15 amino acids. The V and J ends lost 4 bases and 11 bases, in that order; junction bases with no gene match: 14. Germline V gene lookup returns CDR1 SGHNT and CDR2 YYREEE (reference sequence). The CDR3 bases are TGTGCCAGCAGCCTGGCGGGGGGGGTCTACAATGAGCAGTATTTT. Its protein is CASSLAGGVYNEQYF.

Concerning this clonotype: Its ends do not fully match the called genes, so a read error is possible. The chain is built from TRBV2 and TRBJ1-1; TRBD1 agrees at 8 bases. The CDR3 contains 13 residues. Germline V gives CDR1 SNHLY, CDR2 FYNNEI. CDR3 residues: CAGSGRPGGKAFF. CDR3 sequence (DNA): TGTGCCGGCAGTGGGCGACCAGGGGGCAAAGCTTTCTTT.